This T cell receptor (beta chain) was sequenced in a study of blood T cell repertoires in COVID-19. Turning to the study itself: The study drew acute and convalescent COVID-19 samples from the United States, Italy and Spain.

The method was immunoSEQ multiplex PCR; TCRdb's version includes in-frame clones alone and lacks a portion of them. The top ten hold 3.5% to 5% of the sample, which has about 140,000 clones, over 65% seen once. Germline assignment: CDR1 LNHNV and CDR2 YYDKDF (reference sequence). The V and J ends lost 5 bases and 5 bases respectively, with 20 bases between them. The CDR3 spans 16 residues. This clone was found a few times. This clonotype was obtained from a woman aged 80 or over with active or convalescent COVID-19. This rearrangement joins TRBV15 to TRBJ2-3; D may be TRBD2 (6 bases). Sample: peripheral blood. Written as DNA, the CDR3 is TGTGCCACCAGCGCCAACCGCGGGACGAATAAAGATACGCAGTATTTT. Its protein product is CATSANRGTNKDTQYF.